This passage covers 21 T cell receptor beta chains from one sample sequenced in a study of CD8+ T cells in alopecia areata. Isolated RNA was reverse transcribed into cDNA used as the sequencing template. Using immunoSEQ multiplex PCR, the repertoire was profiled, and TCRdb retains in-frame clones only, with some absent. The data show about 42,000 clones, with roughly two thirds seen just once and 21% held by the top ten. Treatment denoted: oral pan-JAK inhibitor, 5-10 mg twice daily. Specimen: CD8+ T cells sorted from blood, collected at week 4, from a patient treated with tofacitinib. These receptors all stem from a human donor with alopecia areata.

The J gene is TRBJ2-1, the V gene TRBV29-1, with D possibly TRBD2 on 6 matching bases. Germline loops: CDR1 SQVTM, CDR2 ANQGSEA. CDR3 length: 12 amino acids. The V and J ends lost 7 bases and 7 bases respectively, with 14 bases between them. Written as DNA, the CDR3 is TGCAGCGCCTATCCTGGGACTAATGAGCAGTTCTTC. Protein product: CSAYPGTNEQFF.

The V call is TRBV29-1, the J call TRBJ2-3; D not resolved. With 3 bases removed from V and 2 bases from J, the gap between germline ends came to 9 bases. This CDR3 comprises 13 residues. Looked up from germline, CDR1 is SQVTM and CDR2 is ANQGSEA. CDR3 sequence (DNA): TGCAGCGTTGAGATTGGGGTCACAGATACGCAGTATTTT. It translates to CSVEIGVTDTQYF.

The V call is TRBV19, the J call TRBJ2-1; TRBD1 matches 9 bases. V dropped 5 bases and J dropped 7; count of bases not matched to a gene: 3. Germline lookup yields CDR1 LNHDA and CDR2 SQIVND (reference sequence). CDR3 length: 13 residues. The CDR3 region is CASSDGTGNEQFF. As DNA, the CDR3 is TGTGCCAGTAGTGACGGGACAGGGAATGAGCAGTTCTTC.

The chain links TRBV30 to TRBJ1-1; D gene uncertain. CDR3 size: 13 residues. The V end was cut by 6 bases, the J end by 4 bases, with 15 bases between. Looked up from germline, CDR1 is GTSNPN and CDR2 is SVGIG (reference sequence). This CDR3 is CACEESWGTEAFF. CDR3 DNA sequence: TGTGCCTGTGAGGAGAGTTGGGGCACTGAAGCTTTCTTT. The complete variable domain, with remaining parts taken from reference TRBV30 and TRBJ1-1, reads SQTIHQWPATLVQPVGSPLSLECTVEGTSNPNLYWYRQAAGRGLQLLFYSVGIGQISSEVPQNLSASRPQDRQFILSSKKLLLSDSGFYLCACEESWGTEAFFGQGTRLTVV.

The DNA of the CDR3 is TGTGCCAGTAGTCCACGGACAGGCCATGGCTACACCTTC. Protein sequence: CASSPRTGHGYTF. The chain combines TRBV19 with TRBJ1-2, with 7 bases matching TRBD1. The CDR3 is 13 residues long. Losses at the gene ends were 5 bases for V and 6 bases for J; bases not matched to a gene: 6. Germline CDR1 is LNHDA and CDR2 is SQIVND (reference sequence).

The chain recombines TRBV29-1 with TRBJ1-2, with D unresolved. The CDR3 extends over 12 amino acids. Germline CDR1 reads SQVTM; CDR2 reads ANQGSEA. The germline V and J ends were trimmed by 5 bases and 8 bases, with 15 bases remaining between them. The CDR3: CSVPRASGGYTF. The CDR3 region has the DNA TGCAGCGTTCCTCGTGCTTCGGGAGGCTACACCTTC.

J is TRBJ2-7 and V is TRBV13; 9 bases fit TRBD1. The CDR3 runs to 16 residues. Unmatched junction bases numbered 11, after V lost 5 bases and J lost 3 bases. From germline, CDR1 is PRHDT and CDR2 FYEKMQ (reference sequence). CDR3 DNA: TGTGCCAGCAGCCTGAATCGCGGGACAGGGAGCTACGAGCAGTACTTC. Protein: CASSLNRGTGSYEQYF.

Comment on this clone: Different DNA sequences within this sample yield the same CDR3. The chain has TRBV12-5 and TRBJ2-3, with no clear D. Trimming pared 7 bases from V and 6 bases from J, leaving 11 bases between. The CDR3 has 12 amino acids. Germline V CDR1 and CDR2: LGHNT, FRNRAP. The CDR3 sequence: CASAYNSDTQYF. The CDR3 DNA follows: TGTGCTAGTGCCTACAACTCGGATACGCAGTATTTT.

The V gene is TRBV5-1, the J gene TRBJ1-4, with D uncertain. Trimming shortened V by 0 bases and J by 12 bases, and 15 bases separated the two germline ends. Per the germline V gene, CDR1 is SGHRS and CDR2 is YFSETQ. There are 14 residues in the CDR3. The DNA of the CDR3 is TGCGCCAGCAGCTTGGTGGAAGTCCCGTCCGAACTGTTTTTT. Translated, it gives CASSLVEVPSELFF.

This clone appeared a single time. The CDR3 sequence: CASSLGKSEQYF. The CDR3 DNA sequence: TGTGCCAGCAGTTTAGGGAAGAGCGAGCAGTACTTC. The chain carries TRBV27 and TRBJ2-7, with no clear D. The CDR3 consists of 12 residues. Trimming took 2 bases from V and 6 from J, leaving 8 bases between them. Germline CDR1 reads MNHEY; CDR2 reads SMNVEV (reference sequence).

This clone was seen a handful of times. The J gene is TRBJ2-7, the V gene TRBV2, with a tentative D call TRBD2 (5 bases). The CDR3 extends over 13 amino acids. Trimming removed 1 base at V and 6 bases at J, with 10 bases between. CDR1 and CDR2 (germline): SNHLY, FYNNEI. The CDR3 bases are TGTGCCAGCAGTGAAGTCGGAGGTGGCGAGCAGTACTTC. This translates into CASSEVGGGEQYF. Full variable domain (missing parts from reference TRBV2 and TRBJ2-7): EPEVTQTPSHQVTQMGQEVILRCVPISNHLYFYWYRQILGQKVEFLVSFYNNEISEKSEIFDDQFSVERPDGSNFTLKIRSTKLEDSAMYFCASSEVGGGEQYFGPGTRLTVT.

V gene TRBV29-1 combines with J gene TRBJ2-7, with D unresolved. The germline V gene has CDR1 SQVTM and CDR2 ANQGSEA. This CDR3 comprises 10 residues. The CDR3 region is CRELEYEQYF. The CDR3 DNA sequence: TGCAGAGAATTGGAATACGAGCAGTACTTC.

This clone was seen a few times. The gene calls are TRBV6-4 and TRBJ2-1, with 7 bases fitting TRBD1. Germline lookup yields CDR1 MRHNA and CDR2 SNTAGT. This CDR3 contains 14 residues. V was clipped by 6 bases and J by 7 bases; unmatched bases: 9. The chain's CDR3 is CASSLGQGENEQFF. DNA of the CDR3: TGTGCCAGCAGCTTAGGGCAGGGGGAGAATGAGCAGTTCTTC.

The chain couples TRBV25-1 to TRBJ1-5, with TRBD1 matching 10 bases. CDR3 length: 14 residues. Germline V gene data show CDR1 as MGHDK and CDR2 as SYGVNS. The junction had 4 bases not matched to a gene; V was cut back by 6 bases and J by 5 bases. Here the CDR3 DNA reads TGTGCCAGCAGCGCTGGGACAGGGGATCAGCCCCAGCATTTT. It translates to CASSAGTGDQPQHF.

This clone has only a few counts. Its ends do not fully match the called genes, so a read error is possible. CDR3 sequence: CSVEDEDRVQYF. CDR3 sequence (DNA): TGCAGCGTCGAAGATGAGGACAGAGTTCAGTACTTC. The chain is built from TRBV29-1 and TRBJ2-7; perhaps TRBD1 as D (6 bases). The CDR3 spans 12 residues. From germline, CDR1 is SQVTM and CDR2 ANQGSEA.

The chain joins TRBV9 to TRBJ1-2; 7 nucleotides line up with TRBD1. J was trimmed by 5 bases and V by 2 bases; bases with no gene match: 12. Germline CDR1 is SGDLS and CDR2 is YYNGEE. This CDR3 contains 16 residues. This chain's CDR3 is CASSVSRDSPGYGYTF. The CDR3 region has the DNA TGTGCCAGCAGCGTGTCCCGGGACAGCCCAGGGTATGGCTACACCTTC.

This clone showed up just a few times. The rearrangement uses TRBV15 and TRBJ2-3; D gene unclear. Trimming took off 3 bases at V and 2 bases at J, with 9 bases between the two ends. From germline, CDR1 is LNHNV and CDR2 YYDKDF (reference sequence). The CDR3 runs 14 residues. The CDR3 DNA follows: TGTGCCACCAGCAGGGGCCTATTCACAGATACGCAGTATTTT. It translates to CATSRGLFTDTQYF.

The chain employs TRBV7-8 and TRBJ2-2; D uncertain. V lost 2 bases and J 5 bases, leaving 6 bases between the germline ends. Germline V CDR1 and CDR2: SGHVS, FQNEAQ. This CDR3 is built from 13 residues. CDR3 DNA sequence: TGTGCCAGCAGCTTAAAGTCAACCGGGGAGCTGTTTTTT. Translation gives CASSLKSTGELFF.

The genes are TRBV30 and TRBJ1-2; D is ambiguous. The CDR3 runs 12 residues. V lost 0 bases to trimming and J lost 8 bases, with 10 bases between them. Per germline, CDR1 GTSNPN and CDR2 SVGIG (reference sequence). The CDR3 loop reads CAWSVSGGGYTF. The CDR3 DNA follows: TGTGCCTGGAGTGTATCTGGTGGCGGCTACACCTTC.

The chain combines TRBV30 with TRBJ2-1; D unresolved. Trimming removed 6 bases from V and 0 bases from J, with 12 bases in between. Per germline, CDR1 GTSNPN and CDR2 SVGIG (reference sequence). This CDR3 is built from 14 residues. The CDR3 region has the DNA TGTGCCTGTATACAGCGACGCTCCTACAATGAGCAGTTCTTC. Its protein product is CACIQRRSYNEQFF.

The genes are TRBV28 and TRBJ1-2; 12 bases are shared with TRBD1. J gave up 8 bases and V 1 base, and 5 bases lay outside the gene matches. The CDR3 is made up of 15 amino acids. Germline V gives CDR1 MDHEN, CDR2 SYDVKM. CDR3 coding DNA: TGTGCCAGCAGTTTATATATCGGGACAGGGGGCGGCTACACCTTC. Its protein product is CASSLYIGTGGGYTF.